This paragraph covers one T cell receptor beta chain sequence. The study assigned cohorts using participant-reported clinical history. The data derive from a study of blood T cell repertoires in COVID-19. Generated by immunoSEQ multiplex PCR, the TCRdb table keeps only in-frame clones and is missing some. The sample has over 150,000 clones, roughly 87% seen once. The CDR3 has 17 residues. The trim removed 0 bases at V and 5 bases at J, leaving 10 bases unmatched. Per the germline V gene, CDR1 is KGHSH and CDR2 is LQKENI. V is TRBV18 and J is TRBJ2-5; 9 bases match TRBD1. Sequences were obtained from PBMCs or T cells enriched from blood (not recorded which). This TCR derives from a woman between 45 and 60 years old who had recovered from COVID-19. Here the CDR3 DNA reads TGTGCCAGCTCACCACCCACAGGGGGCGCCTTTGGGGAGACCCAGTACTTC. This gives the protein CASSPPTGGAFGETQYF.